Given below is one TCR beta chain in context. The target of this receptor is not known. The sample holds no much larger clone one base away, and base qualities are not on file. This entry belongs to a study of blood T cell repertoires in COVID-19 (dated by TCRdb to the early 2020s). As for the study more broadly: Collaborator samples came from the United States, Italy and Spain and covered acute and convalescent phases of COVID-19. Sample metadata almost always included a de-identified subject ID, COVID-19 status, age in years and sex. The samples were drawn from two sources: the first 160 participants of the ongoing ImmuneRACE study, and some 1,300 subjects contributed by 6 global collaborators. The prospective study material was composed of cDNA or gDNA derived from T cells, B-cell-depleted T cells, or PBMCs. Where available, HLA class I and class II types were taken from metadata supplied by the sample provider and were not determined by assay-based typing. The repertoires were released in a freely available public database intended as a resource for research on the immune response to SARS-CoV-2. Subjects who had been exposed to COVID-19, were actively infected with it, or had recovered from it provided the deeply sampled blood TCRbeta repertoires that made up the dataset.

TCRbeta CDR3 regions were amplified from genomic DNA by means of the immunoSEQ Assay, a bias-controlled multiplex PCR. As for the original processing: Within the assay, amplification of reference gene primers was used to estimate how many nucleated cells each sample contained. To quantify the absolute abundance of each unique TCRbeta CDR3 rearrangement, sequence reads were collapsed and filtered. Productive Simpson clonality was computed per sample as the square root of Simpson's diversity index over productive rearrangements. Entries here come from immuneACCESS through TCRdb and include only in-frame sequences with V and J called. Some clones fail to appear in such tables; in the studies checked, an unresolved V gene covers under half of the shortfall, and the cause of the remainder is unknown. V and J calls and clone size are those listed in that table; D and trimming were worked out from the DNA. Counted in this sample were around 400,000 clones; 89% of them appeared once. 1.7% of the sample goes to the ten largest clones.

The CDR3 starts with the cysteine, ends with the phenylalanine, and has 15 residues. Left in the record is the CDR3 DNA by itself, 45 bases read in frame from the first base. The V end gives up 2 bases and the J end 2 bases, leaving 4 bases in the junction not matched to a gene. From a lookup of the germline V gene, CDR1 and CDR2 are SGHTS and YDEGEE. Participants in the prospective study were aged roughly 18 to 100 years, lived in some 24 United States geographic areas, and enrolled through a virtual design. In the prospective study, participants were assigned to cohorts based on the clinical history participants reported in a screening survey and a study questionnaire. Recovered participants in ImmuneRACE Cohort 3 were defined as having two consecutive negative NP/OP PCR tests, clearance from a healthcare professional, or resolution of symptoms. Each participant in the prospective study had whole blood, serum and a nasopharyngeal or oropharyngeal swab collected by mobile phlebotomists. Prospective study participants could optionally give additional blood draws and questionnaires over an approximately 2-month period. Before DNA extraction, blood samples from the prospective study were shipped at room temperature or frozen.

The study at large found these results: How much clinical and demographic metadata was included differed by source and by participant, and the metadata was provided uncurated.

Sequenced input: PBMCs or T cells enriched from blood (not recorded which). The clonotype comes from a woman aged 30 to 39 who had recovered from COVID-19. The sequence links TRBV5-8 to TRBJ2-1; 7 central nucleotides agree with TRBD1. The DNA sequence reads TGTGCCAGCAGCTTACAGGGGATGACCTACAATGAGCAGTTCTTC. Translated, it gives CASSLQGMTYNEQFF.